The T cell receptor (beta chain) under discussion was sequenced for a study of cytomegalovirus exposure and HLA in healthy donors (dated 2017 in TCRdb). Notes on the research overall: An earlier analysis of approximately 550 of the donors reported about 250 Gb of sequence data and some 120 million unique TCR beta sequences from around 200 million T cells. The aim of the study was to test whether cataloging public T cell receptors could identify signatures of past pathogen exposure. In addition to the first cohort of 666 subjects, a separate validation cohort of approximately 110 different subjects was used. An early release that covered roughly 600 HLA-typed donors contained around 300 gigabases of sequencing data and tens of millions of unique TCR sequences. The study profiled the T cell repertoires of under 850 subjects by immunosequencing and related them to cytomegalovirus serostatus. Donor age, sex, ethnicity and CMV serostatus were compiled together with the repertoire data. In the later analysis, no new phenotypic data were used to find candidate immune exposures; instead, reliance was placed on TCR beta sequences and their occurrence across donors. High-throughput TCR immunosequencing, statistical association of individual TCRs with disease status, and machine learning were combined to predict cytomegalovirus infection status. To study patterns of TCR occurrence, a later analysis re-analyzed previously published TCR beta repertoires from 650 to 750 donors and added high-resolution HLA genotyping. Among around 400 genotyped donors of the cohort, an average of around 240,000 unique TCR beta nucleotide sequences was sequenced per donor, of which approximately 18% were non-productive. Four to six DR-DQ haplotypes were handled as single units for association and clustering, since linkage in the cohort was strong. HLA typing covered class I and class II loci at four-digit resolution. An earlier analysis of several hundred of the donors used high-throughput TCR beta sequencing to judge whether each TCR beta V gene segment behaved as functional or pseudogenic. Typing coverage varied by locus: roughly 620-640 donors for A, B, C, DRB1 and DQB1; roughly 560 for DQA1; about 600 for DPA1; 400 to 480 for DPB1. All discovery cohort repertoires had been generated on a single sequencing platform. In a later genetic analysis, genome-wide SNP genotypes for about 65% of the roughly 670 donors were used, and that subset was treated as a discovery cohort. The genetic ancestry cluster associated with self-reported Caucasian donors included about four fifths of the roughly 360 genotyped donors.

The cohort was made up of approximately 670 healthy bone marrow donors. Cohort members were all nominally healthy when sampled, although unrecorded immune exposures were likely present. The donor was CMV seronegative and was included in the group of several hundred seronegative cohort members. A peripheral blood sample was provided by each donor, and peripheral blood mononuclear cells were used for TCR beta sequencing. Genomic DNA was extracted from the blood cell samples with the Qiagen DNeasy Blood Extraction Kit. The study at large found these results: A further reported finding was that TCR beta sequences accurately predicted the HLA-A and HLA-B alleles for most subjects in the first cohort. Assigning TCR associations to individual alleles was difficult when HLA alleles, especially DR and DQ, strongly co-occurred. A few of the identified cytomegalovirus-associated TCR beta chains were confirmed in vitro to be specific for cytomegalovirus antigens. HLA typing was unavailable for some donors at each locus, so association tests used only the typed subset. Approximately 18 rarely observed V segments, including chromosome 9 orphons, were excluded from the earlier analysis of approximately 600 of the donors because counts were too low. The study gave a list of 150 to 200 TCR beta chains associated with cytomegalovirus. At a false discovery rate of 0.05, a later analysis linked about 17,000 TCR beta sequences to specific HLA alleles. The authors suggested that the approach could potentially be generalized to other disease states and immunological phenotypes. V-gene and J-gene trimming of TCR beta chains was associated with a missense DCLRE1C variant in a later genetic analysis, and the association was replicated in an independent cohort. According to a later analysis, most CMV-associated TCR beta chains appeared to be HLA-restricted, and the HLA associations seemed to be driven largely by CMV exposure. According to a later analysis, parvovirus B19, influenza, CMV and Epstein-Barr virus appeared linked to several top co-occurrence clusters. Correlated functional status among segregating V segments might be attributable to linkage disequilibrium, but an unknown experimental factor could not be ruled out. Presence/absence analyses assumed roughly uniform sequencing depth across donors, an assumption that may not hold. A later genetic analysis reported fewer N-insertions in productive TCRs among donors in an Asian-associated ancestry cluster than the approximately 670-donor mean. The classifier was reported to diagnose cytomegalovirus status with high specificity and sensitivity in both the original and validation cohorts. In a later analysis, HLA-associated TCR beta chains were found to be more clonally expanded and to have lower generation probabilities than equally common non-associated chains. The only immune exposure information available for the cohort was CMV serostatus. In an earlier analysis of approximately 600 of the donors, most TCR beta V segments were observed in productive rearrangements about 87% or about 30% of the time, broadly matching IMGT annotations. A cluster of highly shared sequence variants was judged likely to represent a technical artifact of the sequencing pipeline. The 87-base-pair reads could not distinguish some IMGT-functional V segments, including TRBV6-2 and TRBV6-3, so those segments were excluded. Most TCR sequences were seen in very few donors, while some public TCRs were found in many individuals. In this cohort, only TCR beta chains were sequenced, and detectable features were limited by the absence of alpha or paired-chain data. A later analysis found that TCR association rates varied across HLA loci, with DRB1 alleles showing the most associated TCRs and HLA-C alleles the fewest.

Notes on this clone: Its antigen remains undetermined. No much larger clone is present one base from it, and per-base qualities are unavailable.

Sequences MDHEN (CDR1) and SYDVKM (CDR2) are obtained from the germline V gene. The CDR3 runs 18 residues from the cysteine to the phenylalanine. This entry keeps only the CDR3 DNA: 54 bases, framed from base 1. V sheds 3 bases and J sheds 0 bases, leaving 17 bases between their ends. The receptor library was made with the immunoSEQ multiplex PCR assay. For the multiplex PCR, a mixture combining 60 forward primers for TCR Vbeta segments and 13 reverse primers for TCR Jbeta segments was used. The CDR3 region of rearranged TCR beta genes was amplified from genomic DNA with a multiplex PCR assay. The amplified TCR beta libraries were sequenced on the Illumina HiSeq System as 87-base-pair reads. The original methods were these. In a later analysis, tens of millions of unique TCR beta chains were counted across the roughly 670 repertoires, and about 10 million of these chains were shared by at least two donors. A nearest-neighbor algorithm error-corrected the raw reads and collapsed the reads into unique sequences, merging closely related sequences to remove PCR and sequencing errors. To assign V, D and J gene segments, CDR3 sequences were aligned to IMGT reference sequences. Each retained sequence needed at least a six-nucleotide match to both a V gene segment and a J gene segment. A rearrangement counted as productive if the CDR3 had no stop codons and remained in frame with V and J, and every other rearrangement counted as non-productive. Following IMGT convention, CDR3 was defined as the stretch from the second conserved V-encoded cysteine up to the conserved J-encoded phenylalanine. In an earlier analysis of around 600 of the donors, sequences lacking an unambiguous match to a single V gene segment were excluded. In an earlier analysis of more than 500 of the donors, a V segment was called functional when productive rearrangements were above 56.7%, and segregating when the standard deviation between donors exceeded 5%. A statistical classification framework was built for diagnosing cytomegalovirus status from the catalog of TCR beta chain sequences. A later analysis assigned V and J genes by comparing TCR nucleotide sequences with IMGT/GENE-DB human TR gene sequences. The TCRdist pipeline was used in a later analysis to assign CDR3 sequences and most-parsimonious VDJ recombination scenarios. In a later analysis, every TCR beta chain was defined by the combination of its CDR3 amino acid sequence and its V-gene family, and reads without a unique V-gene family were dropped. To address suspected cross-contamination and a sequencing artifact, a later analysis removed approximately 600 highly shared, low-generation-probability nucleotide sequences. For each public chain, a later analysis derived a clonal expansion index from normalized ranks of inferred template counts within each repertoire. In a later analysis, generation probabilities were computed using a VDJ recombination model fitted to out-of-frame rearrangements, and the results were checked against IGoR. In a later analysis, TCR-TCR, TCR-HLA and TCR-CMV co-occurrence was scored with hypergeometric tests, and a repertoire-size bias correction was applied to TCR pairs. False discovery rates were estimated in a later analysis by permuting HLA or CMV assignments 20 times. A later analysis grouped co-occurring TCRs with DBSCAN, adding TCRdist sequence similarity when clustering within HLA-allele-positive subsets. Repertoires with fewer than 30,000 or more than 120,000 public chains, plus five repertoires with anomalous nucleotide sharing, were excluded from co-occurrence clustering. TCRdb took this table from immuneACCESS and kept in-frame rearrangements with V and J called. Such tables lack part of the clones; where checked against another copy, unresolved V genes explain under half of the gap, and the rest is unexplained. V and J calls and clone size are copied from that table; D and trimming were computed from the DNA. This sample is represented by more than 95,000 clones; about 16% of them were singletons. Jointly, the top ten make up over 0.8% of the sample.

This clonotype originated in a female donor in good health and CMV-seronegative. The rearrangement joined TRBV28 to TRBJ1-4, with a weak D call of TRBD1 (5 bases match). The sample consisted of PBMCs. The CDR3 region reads CASSFSGGGSTTNEKLFF. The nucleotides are TGTGCCAGCAGTTTCTCCGGGGGAGGATCAACAACTAATGAAAAACTGTTTTTT.